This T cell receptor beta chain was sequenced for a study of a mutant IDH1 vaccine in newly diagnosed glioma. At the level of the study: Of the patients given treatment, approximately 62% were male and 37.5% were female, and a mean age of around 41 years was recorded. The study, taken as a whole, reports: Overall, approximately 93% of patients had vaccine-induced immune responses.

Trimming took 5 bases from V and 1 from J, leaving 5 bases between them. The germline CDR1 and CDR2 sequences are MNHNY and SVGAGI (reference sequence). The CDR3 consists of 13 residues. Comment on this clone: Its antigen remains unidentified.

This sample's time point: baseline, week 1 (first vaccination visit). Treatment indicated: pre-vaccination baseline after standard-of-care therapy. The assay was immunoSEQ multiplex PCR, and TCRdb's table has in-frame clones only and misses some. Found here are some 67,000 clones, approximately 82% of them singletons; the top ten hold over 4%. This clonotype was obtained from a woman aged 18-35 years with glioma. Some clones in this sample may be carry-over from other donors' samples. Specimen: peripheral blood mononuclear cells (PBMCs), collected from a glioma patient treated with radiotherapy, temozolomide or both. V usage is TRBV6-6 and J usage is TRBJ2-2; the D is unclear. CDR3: CASSAQNTGELFF. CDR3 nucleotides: TGTGCCAGCAGTGCTCAGAACACCGGGGAGCTGTTTTTT.